A selection of T cell receptor beta chains follows, all from one sample in a study of T cell repertoires in cytomegalovirus infection. TCRdb called the reads again in MiXCR, with one record for every CDR3 protein. The sample consists of about 330,000 distinct CDR3 sequences, 9.5% of them appearing once. Sequences were obtained from PBMCs. These receptors all stem from a human donor in good health (CMV status not recorded). Some clones in this sample may be carry-over from other donors' samples. The CDR3 runs from the conserved cysteine through the conserved F or W. D genes are given only for firm matches. Size tells how often a clone was seen (once, few, many) or the class of an expanded clone, and some rows leave it out.

medium-sized	TRBV7-2	NA	TRBJ2-3	TGTGCCAGCAGCTTAGCGTCGGAACTCAGGCGCTTTTTT	CASSLASELRRFF
NA	TRBV3-1	TRBD2	TRBJ2-3	TGTGCCAGCAGCCAAGTCGGGGGGGGCCCGCAGTATTTT	CASSQVGGGPQYF
NA	TRBV6-2/TRBV6-3	NA	TRBJ2-7	TGTGCCAGCAGTCCCAAGACAGGAATCTCCTACGAGCAGTACTTC	CASSPKTGISYEQYF
few	TRBV12-3/TRBV12-4	TRBD1	TRBJ2-3	TGTGCCAGCAGAAGACAGGGGGCAAGCACAGATACGCAGTATTTT	CASRRQGASTDTQYF
NA	TRBV7-6	TRBD1	TRBJ1-4	TGTGCCAGCAGCGTGGGACAGGGTCAAGAAAAACTGTTTTTT	CASSVGQGQEKLFF
many	TRBV12-3/TRBV12-4	NA	TRBJ1-5	TGTGCCAGCAGTTTCGACAGAAGTAGCAATCAGCCCCAGCATTTT	CASSFDRSSNQPQHF
many	TRBV7-8	NA	TRBJ1-4	TGTGCCAGCAGCTTTACAGGGGAAAAACTGTTTTTT	CASSFTGEKLFF
many	TRBV6-2/TRBV6-3	TRBD1	TRBJ1-5	TGTGCCAGCAGGAAGGGACAGGGGATAAGAGGCAATCAGCCCCAGCATTTT	CASRKGQGIRGNQPQHF
NA	TRBV7-2	NA	TRBJ1-2	TGTGCCAGCAGCCCGAGACAGTCACCGTCGGATGGCTACACCTTC	CASSPRQSPSDGYTF
few	TRBV20-1	TRBD2	TRBJ2-2	TGCAGTGCCCGGGTGATTAGCGGGAACTGGATAAGGACCGGGGAGCTGTTTTTT	CSARVISGNWIRTGELFF
few	TRBV6-2/TRBV6-3	TRBD1	TRBJ1-2	TGTGCCAGCAGATCGACAGGGGAGGCGGGCTACACCTTC	CASRSTGEAGYTF
NA	TRBV14	NA	TRBJ2-5	TGTGCCAGCAGCCCTTGGGACGGACAAGAGACCCAGTACTTC	CASSPWDGQETQYF
few	TRBV14	TRBD1	TRBJ2-7	TGTGCCAGCAGTAACGAGTTTAGGGATAACAGGGGGATATTCTCCTACGAGCAGTACTTC	CASSNEFRDNRGIFSYEQYF
few	TRBV4-2	NA	TRBJ2-1	TGTGCCAGCAGCCAACACCGGGACTACATCCTACAGGGGCAGTTCTTC	CASSQHRDYILQGQFF
few	TRBV7-6	NA	TRBJ2-3	TGTGCCAGCAGCTTGGTTCCCCTAACAGATACGCAGTATTTT	CASSLVPLTDTQYF